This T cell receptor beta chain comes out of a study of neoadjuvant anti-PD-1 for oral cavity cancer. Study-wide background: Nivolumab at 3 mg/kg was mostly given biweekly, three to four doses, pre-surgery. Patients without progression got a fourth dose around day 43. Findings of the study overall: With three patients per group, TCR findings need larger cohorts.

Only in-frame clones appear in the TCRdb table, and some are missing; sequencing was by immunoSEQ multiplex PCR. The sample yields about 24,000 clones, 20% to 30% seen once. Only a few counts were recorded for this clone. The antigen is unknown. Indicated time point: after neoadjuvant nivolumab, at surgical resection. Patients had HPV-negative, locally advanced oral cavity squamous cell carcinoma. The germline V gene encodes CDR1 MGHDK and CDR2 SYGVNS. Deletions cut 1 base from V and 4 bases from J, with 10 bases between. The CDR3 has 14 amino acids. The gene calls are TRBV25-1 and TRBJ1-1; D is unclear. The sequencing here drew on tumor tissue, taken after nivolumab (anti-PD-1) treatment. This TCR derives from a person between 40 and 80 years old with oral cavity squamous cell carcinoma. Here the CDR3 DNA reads TGTGCCAGCAGTGAATGGAGGGATAGCACTGAAGCTTTCTTT. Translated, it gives CASSEWRDSTEAFF.